The present T cell receptor (beta chain) was sequenced within a study of T cells in Graves' hyperthyroidism and ophthalmopathy. From RNA transcripts, TCR beta CDR3 regions were amplified. HTBI primers were employed in a first-round RT-PCR of the TCR CDR3. Using its own MiXCR run on the multiplex PCR reads, TCRdb lists one record per CDR3 protein. The table lists approximately 34,000 distinct CDR3 sequences, about 52% of them singletons, with under 30% in the top ten. Disease duration was under 3 months in the ophthalmopathy patients, who also had a Clinical Activity Score of at least 3 and a NOSPECS grade of at least 4. Sequenced input: blood. This sequence originates from a woman aged 40 to 55 with Graves' ophthalmopathy.

CDR3 amino acids: CAIKGTELNTEAFF. Written as DNA, the CDR3 is TGTGCCATAAAGGGGACAGAACTGAACACTGAAGCTTTCTTT. This sequence joins TRBV10-3 and TRBJ1-1, with 7 bases matching TRBD1. The CDR3 sequence is 14 residues long. The ends lost 9 bases at V and 0 bases at J; junction bases unmatched: 7. Germline V CDR1 and CDR2: ENHRY, SYGVKD.